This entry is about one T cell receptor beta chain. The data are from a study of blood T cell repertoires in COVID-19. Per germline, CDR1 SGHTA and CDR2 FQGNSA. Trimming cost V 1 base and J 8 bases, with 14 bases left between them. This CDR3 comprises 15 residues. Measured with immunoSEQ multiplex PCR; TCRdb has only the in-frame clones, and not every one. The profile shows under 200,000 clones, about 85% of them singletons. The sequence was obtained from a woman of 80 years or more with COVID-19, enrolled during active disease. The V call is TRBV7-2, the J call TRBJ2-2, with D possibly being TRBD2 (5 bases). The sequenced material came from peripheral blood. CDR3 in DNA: TGTGCCAGCAGCTTAGAAGGACTCTCGGCGGGGGAGCTGTTTTTT. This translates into CASSLEGLSAGELFF.